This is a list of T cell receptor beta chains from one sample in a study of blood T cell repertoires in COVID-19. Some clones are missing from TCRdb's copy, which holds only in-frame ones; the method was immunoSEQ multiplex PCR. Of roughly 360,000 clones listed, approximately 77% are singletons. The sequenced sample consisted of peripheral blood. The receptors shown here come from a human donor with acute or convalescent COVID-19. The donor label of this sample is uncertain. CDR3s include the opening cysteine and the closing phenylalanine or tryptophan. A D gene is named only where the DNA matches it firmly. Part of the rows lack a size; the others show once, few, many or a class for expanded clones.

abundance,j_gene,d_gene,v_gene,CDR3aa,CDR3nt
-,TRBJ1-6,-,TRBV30,CAWETGHNSPLHF,TGTGCCTGGGAGACAGGACATAATTCACCCCTCCACTTT
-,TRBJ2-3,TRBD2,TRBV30,CAWRRLAGSTTDTQYF,TGTGCCTGGAGGAGACTAGCGGGAAGTACCACAGATACGCAGTATTTT
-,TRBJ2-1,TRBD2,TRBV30,CAWRGLAEHNEQFF,TGTGCCTGGAGAGGGCTAGCGGAGCACAATGAGCAGTTCTTC
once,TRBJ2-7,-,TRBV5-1,CASRQVQGSEQYF,TGCGCCAGCAGACAGGTCCAGGGGAGCGAGCAGTACTTC
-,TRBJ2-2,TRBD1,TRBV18,CASSNRDRLSTGELFF,TGTGCCAGCTCAAACCGGGACAGACTCAGCACCGGGGAGCTGTTTTTT
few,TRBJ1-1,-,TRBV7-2,CASSPDLRLINTEAFF,TGTGCCAGCAGCCCCGATTTAAGACTAATTAACACTGAAGCTTTCTTT
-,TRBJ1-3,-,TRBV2,CASSTPRGPAVYF,TGTGCCAGCAGTACCCCCCGCGGGCCCGCGGTATATTTT
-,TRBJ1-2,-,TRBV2,CASRGSYYGYTF,TGTGCCAGCAGGGGGAGTTACTATGGCTACACCTTC
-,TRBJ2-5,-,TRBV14,CASSQDSTSWRETQYF,TGTGCCAGCAGCCAAGATTCGACTAGTTGGCGTGAGACCCAGTACTTC
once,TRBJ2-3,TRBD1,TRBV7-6,CASSLPTGGITDTQYF,TGTGCCAGCAGCCTACCGACAGGGGGCATCACAGATACGCAGTATTTT
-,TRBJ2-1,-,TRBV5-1,CASSLRVFEGQLGLGGAIGNEQFF,TGCGCCAGCAGCTTGCGTGTCTTCGAGGGCCAGCTCGGACTAGGGGGGGCAATTGGCAATGAGCAGTTCTTC
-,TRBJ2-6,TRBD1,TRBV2,CASRGGTAWTGANVLTF,TGTGCCAGCAGAGGTGGGACAGCCTGGACAGGGGCCAACGTCCTGACTTTC
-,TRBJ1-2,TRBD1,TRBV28,CASSLRQGPYTF,TGTGCCAGCAGTCTACGACAGGGACCTTACACCTTC
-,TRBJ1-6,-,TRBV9,CASSPTISKGVNSPLHF,TGTGCCAGCAGCCCCACAATCAGTAAGGGAGTTAATTCACCCCTCCACTTT